This T cell receptor beta chain was observed in a study of cytomegalovirus exposure and HLA in healthy donors. Study-level points and caveats: A subsequent analysis found that TCR clusters from the first cohort also tended to co-occur in the approximately 110 validation repertoires, with about 94% of cluster scores above 0.

Libraries were prepared by immunoSEQ multiplex PCR; TCRdb keeps only in-frame clonotypes and omits some of them. The sample contains about 88,000 clones, 84% of which appear only once. Remarks on this clone: What it recognizes is unknown.

V dropped 6 bases and J dropped 6; count of bases not matched to a gene: 11. CDR3 size: 15 residues. The V gene's germline CDR1 is MNHNY and CDR2 SVGAGI (reference sequence). The source material was PBMCs. J is TRBJ1-5 and V is TRBV6-6, with 7 nucleotides matching TRBD1. This receptor was obtained from a woman in her late teens or twenties in good health and CMV-seropositive. As DNA, the CDR3 is TGTGCCAGCAGCCCGCCGGGAGGGGGCGGTCAGCCCCAGCATTTT. It yields the protein CASSPPGGGGQPQHF.